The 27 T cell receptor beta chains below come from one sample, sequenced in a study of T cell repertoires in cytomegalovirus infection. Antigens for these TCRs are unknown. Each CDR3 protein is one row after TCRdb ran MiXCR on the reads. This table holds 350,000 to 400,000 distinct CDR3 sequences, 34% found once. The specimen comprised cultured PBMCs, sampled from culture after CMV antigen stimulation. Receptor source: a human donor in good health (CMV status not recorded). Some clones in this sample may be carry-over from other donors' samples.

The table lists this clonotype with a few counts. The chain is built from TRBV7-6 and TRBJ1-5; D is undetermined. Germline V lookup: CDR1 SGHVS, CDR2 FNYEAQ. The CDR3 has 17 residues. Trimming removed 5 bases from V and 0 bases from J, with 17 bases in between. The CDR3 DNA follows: TGTGCCAGCAGCCCCACATTATCCGGATTTAGCAATCAGCCCCAGCATTTT. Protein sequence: CASSPTLSGFSNQPQHF. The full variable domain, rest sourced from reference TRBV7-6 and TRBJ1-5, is GAGVSQSPRYKVTKRGQDVALRCDPISGHVSLYWYRQALGQGPEFLTYFNYEAQQDKSGLPNDRFSAERPEGSISTLTIQRTEQRDSAMYRCASSPTLSGFSNQPQHFGDGTRLSIL.

The CDR3, as DNA: TGTGCCACCACCTTGACAGGGAACACTGAAGCTTTCTTT. Its translation: CATTLTGNTEAFF. The chain combines TRBV7-6 with TRBJ1-1; possible D gene TRBD1, 6 bases. Germline-derived CDR1 and CDR2 are SGHVS and FNYEAQ. V was cut by 10 bases and J by 1 base, with 13 bases left in between. This CDR3 is 13 amino acids long.

The CDR3 DNA sequence: TGCGCCAGCAGCCGTAGCCGAGCGGGAGGTTCCTACGAGCAGTACTTC. This encodes CASSRSRAGGSYEQYF. V and J are TRBV4-3 and TRBJ2-7; 9 nucleotides agree with TRBD2. This CDR3 has 16 residues. Losses at the gene ends were 4 bases for V and 1 base for J; bases not matched to a gene: 8. Germline V gene lookup returns CDR1 LGHNA and CDR2 YSLEER.

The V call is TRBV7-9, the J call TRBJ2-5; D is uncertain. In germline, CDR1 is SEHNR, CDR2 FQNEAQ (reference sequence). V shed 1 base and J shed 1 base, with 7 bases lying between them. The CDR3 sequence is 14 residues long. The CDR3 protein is CASSLDGSQETQYF. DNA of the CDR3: TGTGCCAGCAGCTTAGATGGGTCCCAAGAGACCCAGTACTTC.

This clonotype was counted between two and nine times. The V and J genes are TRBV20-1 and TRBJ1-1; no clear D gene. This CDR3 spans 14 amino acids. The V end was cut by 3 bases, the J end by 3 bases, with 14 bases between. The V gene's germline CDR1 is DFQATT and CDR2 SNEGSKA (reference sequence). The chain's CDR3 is CSASKGPRHTEAFF. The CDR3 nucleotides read TGCAGTGCTAGTAAGGGCCCACGGCACACTGAAGCTTTCTTT.

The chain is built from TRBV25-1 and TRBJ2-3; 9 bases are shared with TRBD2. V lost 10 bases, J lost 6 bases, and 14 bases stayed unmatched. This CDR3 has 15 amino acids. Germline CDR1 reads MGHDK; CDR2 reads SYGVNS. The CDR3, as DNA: TGTGCCACTTCTACGACTAGCGGAACACTGGATACGCAGTATTTT. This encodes CATSTTSGTLDTQYF.

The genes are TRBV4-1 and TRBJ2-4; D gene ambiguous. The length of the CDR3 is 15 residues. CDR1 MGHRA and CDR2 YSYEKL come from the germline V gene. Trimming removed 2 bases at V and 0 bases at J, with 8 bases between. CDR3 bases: TGCGCCAGCAGCCAACCCCGAGTAGCCAAAAACATTCAGTACTTC. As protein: CASSQPRVAKNIQYF.

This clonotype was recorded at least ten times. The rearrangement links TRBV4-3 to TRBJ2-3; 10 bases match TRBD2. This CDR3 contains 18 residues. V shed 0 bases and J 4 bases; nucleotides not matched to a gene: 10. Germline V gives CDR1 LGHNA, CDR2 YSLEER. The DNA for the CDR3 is TGCGCCAGCAGCCAAGATTGGACGAGCGGGAGGGCCTCAGATACGCAGTATTTT. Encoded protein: CASSQDWTSGRASDTQYF.

The DNA of the CDR3 is TGCGCCAGCAGCCAGAGAACCGGGGCTGATAGCAATCAGCCCCAGCATTTT. This encodes CASSQRTGADSNQPQHF. The chain is built from TRBV4-1 and TRBJ1-5; tentative D call: TRBD1 (5 bases). CDR1 MGHRA and CDR2 YSYEKL come from the germline V gene. The CDR3 contains 17 residues. The V gene lost 3 bases and the J gene lost 0 bases, with 15 bases spanning the gap.

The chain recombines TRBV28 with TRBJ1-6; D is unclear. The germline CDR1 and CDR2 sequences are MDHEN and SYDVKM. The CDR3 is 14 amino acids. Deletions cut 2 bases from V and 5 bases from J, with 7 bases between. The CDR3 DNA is TGTGCCAGCAGTTTAGTACAGAATAATTCACCCCTCCACTTT. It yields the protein CASSLVQNNSPLHF.

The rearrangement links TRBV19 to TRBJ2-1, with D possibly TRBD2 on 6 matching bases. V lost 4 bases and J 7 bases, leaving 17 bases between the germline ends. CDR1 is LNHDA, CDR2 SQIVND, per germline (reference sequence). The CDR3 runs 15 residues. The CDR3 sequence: CASSKIPHGGNEQFF. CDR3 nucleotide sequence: TGTGCCAGTAGTAAGATCCCGCACGGGGGTAATGAGCAGTTCTTC.

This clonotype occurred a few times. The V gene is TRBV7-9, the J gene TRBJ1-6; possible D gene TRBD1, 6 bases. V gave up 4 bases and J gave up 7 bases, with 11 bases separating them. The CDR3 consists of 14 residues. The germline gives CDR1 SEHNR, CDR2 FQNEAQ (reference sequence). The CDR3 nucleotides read TGTGCCAGCAGCTGGGTCAGGGGCAATTCACCCCTCCACTTT. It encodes CASSWVRGNSPLHF.

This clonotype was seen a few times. This CDR3 is CASSHIATGELFF. Written as DNA, the CDR3 is TGCGCCAGCAGCCACATCGCCACCGGGGAGCTGTTTTTT. This chain links TRBV4-1 with TRBJ2-2; no reliable D call. The CDR3 length is 13 residues. V lost 3 bases, J lost 4 bases, and 6 bases lay in between. Germline V gives CDR1 MGHRA, CDR2 YSYEKL.

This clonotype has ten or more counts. CDR3 in DNA: TGTGCCAGCAGTTTGGTGGAGTCACCCCTCCACTTT. It codes for CASSLVESPLHF. The chain couples TRBV28 to TRBJ1-6; D uncertain. The CDR3 consists of 12 residues. The V gene's germline CDR1 is MDHEN and CDR2 SYDVKM. Trimming cost V 3 bases and J 10 bases, with 7 bases left between them.

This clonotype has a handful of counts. The CDR3 region has the DNA TGTGCCAGCAGCTTAAGGGAGGCGCAGTTCTTC. Its protein product is CASSLREAQFF. The genes are TRBV7-8 and TRBJ2-1, with D possibly matching TRBD2 (6 bases). The germline V gene has CDR1 SGHVS and CDR2 FQNEAQ. V lost 2 bases to trimming and J lost 12 bases, with 8 bases between them. The CDR3 is 11 residues long.

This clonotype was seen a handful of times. The CDR3 DNA reads TGTGCCACCAGTGATTTGTTGACTGCTAACACCGGGGAGCTGTTTTTT. This translates into CATSDLLTANTGELFF. J is TRBJ2-2 and V is TRBV24-1, with D uncertain. Germline CDR1 is KGHDR and CDR2 is SFDVKD. This CDR3 has 16 amino acids. The ends were cut back, 0 bases at V and 2 bases at J, with 9 bases in the middle.

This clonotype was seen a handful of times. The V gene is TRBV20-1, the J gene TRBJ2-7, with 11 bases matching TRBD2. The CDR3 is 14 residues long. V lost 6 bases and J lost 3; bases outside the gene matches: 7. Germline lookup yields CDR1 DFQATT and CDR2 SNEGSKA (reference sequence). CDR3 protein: CSADPLAGVYEQYF. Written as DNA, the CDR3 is TGCAGTGCGGACCCACTAGCGGGGGTCTACGAGCAGTACTTC.

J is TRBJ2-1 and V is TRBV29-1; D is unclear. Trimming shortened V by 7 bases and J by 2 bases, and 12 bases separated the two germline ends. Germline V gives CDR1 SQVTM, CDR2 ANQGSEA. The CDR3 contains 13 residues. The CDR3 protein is CSDWSATYNEQFF. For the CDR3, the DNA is TGCAGCGACTGGAGCGCAACCTACAATGAGCAGTTCTTC.

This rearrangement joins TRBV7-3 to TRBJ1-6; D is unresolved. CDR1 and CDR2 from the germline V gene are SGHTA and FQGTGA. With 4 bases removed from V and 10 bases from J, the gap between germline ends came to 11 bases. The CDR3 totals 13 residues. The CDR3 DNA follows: TGTGCCAGCAGCTCATCGCAGGTGTCACCCCTCCACTTT. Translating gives CASSSSQVSPLHF.

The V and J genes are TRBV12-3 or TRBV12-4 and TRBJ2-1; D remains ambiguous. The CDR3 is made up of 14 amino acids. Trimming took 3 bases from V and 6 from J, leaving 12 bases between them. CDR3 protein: CASSLDGKLNEQFF. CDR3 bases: TGTGCCAGCAGTTTGGACGGTAAGCTCAATGAGCAGTTCTTC.

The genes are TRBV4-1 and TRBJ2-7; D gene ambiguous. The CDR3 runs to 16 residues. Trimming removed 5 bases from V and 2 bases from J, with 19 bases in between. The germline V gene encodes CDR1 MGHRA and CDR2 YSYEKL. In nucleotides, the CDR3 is TGCGCCAGCAGCTCCCCCTCGCGAGACTCCACCTACGAGCAGTACTTC. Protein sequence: CASSSPSRDSTYEQYF.

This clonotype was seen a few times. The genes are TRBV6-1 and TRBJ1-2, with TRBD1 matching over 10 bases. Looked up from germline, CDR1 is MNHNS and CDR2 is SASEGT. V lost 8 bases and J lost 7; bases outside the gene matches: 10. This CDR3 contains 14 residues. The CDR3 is CASLTGTGVGGYTF. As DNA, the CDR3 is TGTGCCAGCTTAACCGGGACAGGGGTGGGTGGCTACACCTTC.

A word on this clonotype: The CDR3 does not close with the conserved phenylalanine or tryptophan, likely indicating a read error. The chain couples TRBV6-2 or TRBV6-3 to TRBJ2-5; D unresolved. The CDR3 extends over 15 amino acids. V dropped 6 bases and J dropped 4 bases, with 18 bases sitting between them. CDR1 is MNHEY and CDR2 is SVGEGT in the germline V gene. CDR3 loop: CASRELMAIRETQYV. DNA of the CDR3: TGTGCCAGCAGGGAACTTATGGCGATTCGAGAGACCCAGTACGTC.

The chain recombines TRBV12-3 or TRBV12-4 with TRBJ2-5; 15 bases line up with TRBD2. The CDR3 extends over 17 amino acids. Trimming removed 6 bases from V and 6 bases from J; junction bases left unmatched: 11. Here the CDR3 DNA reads TGTGCCAGCAGCCTCCTGGGACTAGCGGGAGGCGCGCAGACCCAGTACTTC. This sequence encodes CASSLLGLAGGAQTQYF.

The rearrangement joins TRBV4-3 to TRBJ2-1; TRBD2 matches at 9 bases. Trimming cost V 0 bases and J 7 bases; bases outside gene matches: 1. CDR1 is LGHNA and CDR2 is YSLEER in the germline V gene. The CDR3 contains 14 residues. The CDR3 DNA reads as TGCGCCAGCAGCCAAGATACTAGCGGGAATGAGCAGTTCTTC. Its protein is CASSQDTSGNEQFF.

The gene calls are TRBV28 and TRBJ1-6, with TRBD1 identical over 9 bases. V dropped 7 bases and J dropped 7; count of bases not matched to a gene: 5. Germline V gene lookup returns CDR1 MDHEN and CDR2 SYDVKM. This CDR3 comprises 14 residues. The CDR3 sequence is CASMVGTGNSPLHF. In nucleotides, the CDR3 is TGTGCCAGCATGGTTGGGACAGGGAATTCACCCCTCCACTTT.

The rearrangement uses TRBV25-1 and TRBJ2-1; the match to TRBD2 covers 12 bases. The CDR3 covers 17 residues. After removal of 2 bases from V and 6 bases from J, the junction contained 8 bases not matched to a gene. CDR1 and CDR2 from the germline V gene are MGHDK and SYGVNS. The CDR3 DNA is TGTGCCAGCAGTGAAGAACGTTGGACTAGCGGGACCAATGAGCAGTTCTTC. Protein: CASSEERWTSGTNEQFF.